This entry is about one T cell receptor (beta chain). The antigen remains undetermined. The data stem from a study of shared clonotypes between healthy human individuals. Study conclusions and caveats: Rarefaction demonstrated incomplete sorted-subset sequencing despite large depth. The genetic and exposure-history diversity represented was limited by few donors.

The germline V gene has CDR1 SGHDT and CDR2 YYEEEE. V trimming: 0 bases; J trimming: 5 bases; junction bases outside the gene matches: 4. This CDR3 spans 16 amino acids. The table came from immunoSEQ multiplex PCR; TCRdb's copy has only in-frame clones and leaves some out. The sample lists 500,000 or so clones, 90% to 97% occurring once. The sequence derives from a young woman in good health. The rearrangement links TRBV5-6 to TRBJ2-1; 11 nucleotides line up with TRBD2. Sequenced input: naive CD4+ T cells sorted from blood. The subset was: CD45RA+ positively selected. The CDR3 spells CASSLVRLAGNNEQFF. CDR3 bases: TGTGCCAGCAGCTTGGTACGACTAGCGGGAAACAATGAGCAGTTCTTC.